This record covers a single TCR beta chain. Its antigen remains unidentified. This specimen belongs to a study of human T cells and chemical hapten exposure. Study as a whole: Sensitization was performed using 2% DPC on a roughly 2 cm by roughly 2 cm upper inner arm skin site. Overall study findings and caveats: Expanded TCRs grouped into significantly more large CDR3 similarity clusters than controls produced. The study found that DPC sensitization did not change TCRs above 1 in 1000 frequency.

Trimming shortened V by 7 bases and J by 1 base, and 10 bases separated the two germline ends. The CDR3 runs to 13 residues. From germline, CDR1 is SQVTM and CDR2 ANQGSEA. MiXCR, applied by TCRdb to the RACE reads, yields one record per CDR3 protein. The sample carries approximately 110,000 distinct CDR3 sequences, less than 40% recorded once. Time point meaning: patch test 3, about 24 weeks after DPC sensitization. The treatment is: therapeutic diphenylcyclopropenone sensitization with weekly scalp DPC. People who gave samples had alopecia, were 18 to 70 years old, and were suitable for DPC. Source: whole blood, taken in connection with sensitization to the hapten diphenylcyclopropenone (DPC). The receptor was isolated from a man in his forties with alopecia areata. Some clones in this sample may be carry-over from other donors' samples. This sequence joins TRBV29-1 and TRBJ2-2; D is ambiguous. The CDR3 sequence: CSASIRNTGELFF. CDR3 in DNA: TGCAGCGCATCGATCCGGAACACCGGGGAGCTGTTTTTT.